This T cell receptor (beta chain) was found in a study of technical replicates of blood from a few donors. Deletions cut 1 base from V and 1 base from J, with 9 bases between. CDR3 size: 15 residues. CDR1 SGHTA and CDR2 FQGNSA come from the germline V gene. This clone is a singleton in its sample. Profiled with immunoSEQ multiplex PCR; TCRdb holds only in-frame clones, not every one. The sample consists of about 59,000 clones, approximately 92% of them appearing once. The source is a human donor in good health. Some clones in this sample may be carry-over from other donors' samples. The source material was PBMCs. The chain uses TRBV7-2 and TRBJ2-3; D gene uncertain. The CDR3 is CASSLEQSRTDTQYF. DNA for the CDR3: TGTGCCAGCAGCTTAGAACAGAGCCGCACAGATACGCAGTATTTT.